What follows are 2 T cell receptor beta chains derived from one specimen sequenced in a study of cytomegalovirus exposure and HLA in healthy donors. A multiplex PCR was run with 60 Vbeta primers and 13 Jbeta primers. Here immunoSEQ multiplex PCR was the method, and the copy in TCRdb shows in-frame clones only, minus some. In the table there are some 150,000 clones, 75% to 85% of which are singletons. Specimen: PBMCs. These receptors all come from a human donor in good health.

The chain links TRBV7-9 to TRBJ2-5; 8 bases line up with TRBD2. Unmatched junction bases numbered 10, after V lost 5 bases and J lost 5 bases. Germline assignment: CDR1 SEHNR and CDR2 FQNEAQ (reference sequence). CDR3 length equals 15 residues. CDR3 residues: CASSPAGPGGETQYF. The CDR3 nucleotides read TGTGCCAGCAGCCCGGCAGGACCGGGGGGGGAGACCCAGTACTTC.

V is TRBV19 and J is TRBJ1-1; perhaps TRBD1 as D (5 bases). The germline V gene encodes CDR1 LNHDA and CDR2 SQIVND (reference sequence). This CDR3 comprises 14 residues. V was pared by 2 bases and J by 5 bases, with 12 bases between. CDR3 DNA: TGTGCCAGTAGTATAACTGGGGCGGCGACTGAAGCTTTCTTT. This codes for CASSITGAATEAFF.